One sample yielded the 8 T cell receptor beta chains listed below, sequenced in a study of T cell responses to AZD1222 COVID-19 vaccine. Here immunoSEQ multiplex PCR was the method, and the copy in TCRdb shows in-frame clones only, minus some. This sample has about 99,000 clones, with roughly 90% found just once. The material sequenced was peripheral blood, taken on day 0 of AZD1222 vaccination. Source of these receptors: an adult in good health.

This chain's CDR3 is CASSEEASPSSYNEQFF. CDR3 sequence (DNA): TGTGCCAGCAGTGAAGAGGCTAGCCCCAGCTCCTACAATGAGCAGTTCTTC. V gene TRBV2 combines with J gene TRBJ2-1, with D maybe TRBD2 (5 bases). The CDR3 consists of 17 residues. Trimming took 1 base from V and 0 from J, leaving 13 bases between them. Germline loops: CDR1 SNHLY, CDR2 FYNNEI.

This rearrangement joins TRBV7-9 to TRBJ1-5, with D maybe TRBD1 (5 bases). V lost 5 bases, J lost 2 bases, and 13 bases lay in between. The CDR3 is 15 amino acids. Germline values: CDR1 SEHNR, CDR2 FQNEAQ (reference sequence). The CDR3 region has the DNA TGTGCCAGCAGCCTCGGGGGTTGGCGCAATCAGCCCCAGCATTTT. It is translated as CASSLGGWRNQPQHF.

The chain combines TRBV30 with TRBJ1-6; TRBD1 agrees at 9 bases. The junction had 6 bases not matched to a gene; V was cut back by 5 bases and J by 7 bases. The CDR3 is made up of 14 amino acids. The germline V gene has CDR1 GTSNPN and CDR2 SVGIG (reference sequence). CDR3 in amino acids: CAWGQGIVNSPLHF. CDR3 DNA: TGTGCCTGGGGACAGGGGATTGTGAATTCACCCCTCCACTTT.

In its sample, this clone was seen a few times. The J gene is TRBJ1-1, the V gene TRBV7-8, with D maybe TRBD1 (6 bases). The V end lost 5 bases, the J end lost 10 bases, and 17 bases lay between the germline ends. Germline lookup yields CDR1 SGHVS and CDR2 FQNEAQ. The CDR3 totals 13 residues. CDR3 residues: CASSPQGPLGAFF. In nucleotides, the CDR3 is TGTGCCAGCAGCCCGCAGGGGCCTCTCGGAGCTTTCTTT.

This clone has more than one count but fewer than ten. The gene calls are TRBV18 and TRBJ2-6, with 7 positions matching TRBD1. Trimming removed 4 bases from V and 0 bases from J; junction bases left unmatched: 6. Per the germline V gene, CDR1 is KGHSH and CDR2 is LQKENI. There are 17 residues in the CDR3. This CDR3 reads CASSRGQSFSGANVLTF. The CDR3 bases are TGTGCCAGCTCACGGGGACAGTCGTTCTCTGGGGCCAACGTCCTGACTTTC.

The chain combines TRBV4-2 with TRBJ2-7; 8 bases agree with TRBD2. This CDR3 has 14 residues. From germline, CDR1 is LGHNA and CDR2 YNFKEQ. V shed 1 base and J 5 bases; nucleotides not matched to a gene: 4. CDR3 coding DNA: TGTGCCAGCAGCCAAGCGGGGGGGAGCCACGAGCAGTACTTC. Protein: CASSQAGGSHEQYF.

The V and J genes are TRBV6-5 and TRBJ1-5; D is unclear. The CDR3 spans 13 residues. The V gene lost 2 bases and the J gene lost 9 bases, with 11 bases spanning the gap. CDR1 and CDR2 (germline): MNHEY, SVGAGI. This chain's CDR3 is CASSYEPAPPQHF. DNA for the CDR3: TGTGCCAGCAGTTACGAACCGGCTCCGCCCCAGCATTTT.

The J gene is TRBJ2-7, the V gene TRBV7-9; D is undetermined. This CDR3 region has 13 residues. CDR1 is SEHNR, CDR2 FQNEAQ, per germline (reference sequence). Deletions cut 1 base from V and 6 bases from J, with 10 bases between. Here the CDR3 DNA reads TGTGCCAGCAGCTTAGGCGGCTCCCTCGAGCAGTACTTC. This gives the protein CASSLGGSLEQYF.